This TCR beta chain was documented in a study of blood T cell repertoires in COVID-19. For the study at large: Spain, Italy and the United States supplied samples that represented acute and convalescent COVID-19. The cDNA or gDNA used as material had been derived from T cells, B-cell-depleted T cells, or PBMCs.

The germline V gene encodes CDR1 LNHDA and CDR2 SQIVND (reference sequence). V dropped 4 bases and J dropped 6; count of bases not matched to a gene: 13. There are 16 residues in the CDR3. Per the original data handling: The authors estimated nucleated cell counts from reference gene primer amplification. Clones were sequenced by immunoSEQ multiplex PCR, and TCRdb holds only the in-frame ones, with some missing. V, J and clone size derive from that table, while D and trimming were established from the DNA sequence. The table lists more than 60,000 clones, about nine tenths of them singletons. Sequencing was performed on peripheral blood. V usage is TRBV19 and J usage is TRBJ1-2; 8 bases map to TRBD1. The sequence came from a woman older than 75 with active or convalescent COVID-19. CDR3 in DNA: TGTGCCAGTAGTAGCCCCAGGGGGCGCGACGGTGATGGCTACACCTTC. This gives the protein CASSSPRGRDGDGYTF.